The clone carrying this TCR beta chain was detected ten times or more. Antigen specificity is unknown. The length of the CDR3 is 14 residues. Germline V gene sequence: CDR1 SGHVS, CDR2 FQNEAQ. V trimming: 5 bases; J trimming: 2 bases; junction bases outside the gene matches: 2. The sample originates from a study of read filtering for tumor transcriptome and immune sequencing. Study information: Mean patient age was around 66 years, range about 47 to 90; approximately 17 male, 14 female. Points from the study as a whole: Correlation between methods rose after single-read clonotypes were removed. RNA-seq captured clonotypes less deeply and reliably than IR-seq.

Bone marrow was sampled from every patient at the time of active disease. From approximately 430 ng of RNA, a library with molecular barcoded alpha/delta and beta/gamma adaptors was made. Using its own MiXCR run on the reads, TCRdb lists one record per CDR3 protein. Of approximately 90,000 distinct CDR3 sequences in the sample, 20% to 25% were seen once. This sequence was found in a donor at least 40 years old with multiple myeloma. Sequencing was carried out using a population of CD138-negative cells sorted from bone marrow. The genes are TRBV7-8 and TRBJ2-7, with TRBD1 matching over 11 bases. CDR3 residues: CASSPDRGPYEQYF. CDR3 nucleotide sequence: TGTGCCAGCAGCCCGGACAGGGGGCCCTACGAGCAGTACTTC.